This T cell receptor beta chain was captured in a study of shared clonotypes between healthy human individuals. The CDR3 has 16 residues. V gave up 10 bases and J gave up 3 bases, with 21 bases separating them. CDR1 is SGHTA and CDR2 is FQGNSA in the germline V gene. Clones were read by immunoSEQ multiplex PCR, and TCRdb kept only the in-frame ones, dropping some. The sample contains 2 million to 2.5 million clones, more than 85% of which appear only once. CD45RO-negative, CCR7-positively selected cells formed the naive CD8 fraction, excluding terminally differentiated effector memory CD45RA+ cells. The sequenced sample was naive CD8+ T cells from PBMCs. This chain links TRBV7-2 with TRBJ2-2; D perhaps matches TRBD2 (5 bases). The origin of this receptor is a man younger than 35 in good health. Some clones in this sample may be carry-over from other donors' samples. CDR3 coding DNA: TGTGCCACCCAATCCCGGTTGGGAGTTCACACCGGGGAGCTGTTTTTT. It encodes CATQSRLGVHTGELFF.